Listed below are T cell receptor beta chains from one sample, sequenced in a study of T-cell reconstitution after alpha-beta-depleted transplantation in children. TCRdb called the PCR reads again in MiXCR, with one record for every CDR3 protein. The repertoire holds around 420,000 distinct CDR3 sequences, with 16% as singletons. This specimen consisted of PBMCs, mostly from graft donor cells, obtained 360 days after TCRalphabeta/CD19-depleted stem cell transplant. These TCRs come from a boy less than two years old who had a stem cell transplant for Wiskott-Aldrich syndrome, so the T cells may come from the graft donor. Each CDR3 is given with its conserved first and last residue. D genes are given only for firm matches. Rows give clone size only sometimes, using once, few, many, or a class for an expanded clone.

TRBJ2-3	many	TRBV13	.	15	TGTGCCAGCAGCCGGGACTCACTCCTCACAGATACGCAGTATTTT	CASSRDSLLTDTQYF
TRBJ2-4	.	TRBV20-1	TRBD2	13	TGCAGTGCTACCGGGACTAGCAAAAACATTCAGTACTTC	CSATGTSKNIQYF
TRBJ2-5	few	TRBV29-1	TRBD1	13	TGCAGCGTTGGGTTCGGACAGGGAGAGACCCAGTACTTC	CSVGFGQGETQYF
TRBJ2-2	many	TRBV29-1	.	15	TGCAGCGTTGCGGGAGTAAAGAACTACACCGGGGAGCTGTTTTTT	CSVAGVKNYTGELFF
TRBJ2-7	.	TRBV29-1	TRBD1	11	TGCAGCGTACACAGGGGCTACGAGCAGTACTTC	CSVHRGYEQYF
TRBJ2-1	.	TRBV10-3	TRBD2	16	TGTGCCATCAGTAGCCCCTCTAGCGGGATATACAATGAGCAGTTCTTC	CAISSPSSGIYNEQFF
TRBJ2-7	.	TRBV29-1	TRBD1	13	TGCAGCGTTGTGGGACAGGGGGCCTACGAGCAGTACTTC	CSVVGQGAYEQYF
TRBJ2-3	few	TRBV5-1	TRBD1	14	TGCGCCAGCAGCCGCGGACAGGTCGGAGATACGCAGTATTTT	CASSRGQVGDTQYF
TRBJ2-1	many	TRBV24-1	.	13	TGTGCCACCGGCCGGGGGCTTTACAATGAGCAGTTCTTC	CATGRGLYNEQFF
TRBJ2-5	.	TRBV4-1	.	15	TGCGCCAGCAGCCCCACAGGTCTAAAACAAGAGACCCAGTACTTC	CASSPTGLKQETQYF
TRBJ1-1	.	TRBV10-3	TRBD1	16	TGTGCCATCAATGACCTTTCGGGACAGGGGCCCACTGAAGCTTTCTTT	CAINDLSGQGPTEAFF
TRBJ2-3	many	TRBV29-1	TRBD2	13	TGCAGCGCTAGCGGGAGAGTCACAGATACGCAGTATTTT	CSASGRVTDTQYF
TRBJ2-3	.	TRBV12-5	.	17	TGTGCTAGTGGTTTTACCATAACGGGGGCGGTGGCAGATACGCAGTATTTT	CASGFTITGAVADTQYF
TRBJ1-5	few	TRBV12-3/TRBV12-4	.	15	TGTGCCAGCAGTTTAGCGGCAGATTTTTATCAGCCCCAGCATTTT	CASSLAADFYQPQHF
TRBJ2-5	.	TRBV11-1	TRBD2	18	TGTGCCAGCAGCTTACAGAGAAGGGCGGGAGGGCCGACGGAGACCCAGTACTTC	CASSLQRRAGGPTETQYF
TRBJ2-7	few	TRBV5-1	TRBD2	15	TGCGCCAGCATGAGGGTTGGACTAGCGGGAGACGAGCAGTACTTC	CASMRVGLAGDEQYF
TRBJ2-7	.	TRBV5-1	.	14	TGCGCCAGCAGCCCCCGGGACCCCCTTCTGGAGCAGTACTTC	CASSPRDPLLEQYF
TRBJ1-1	.	TRBV3-1	.	14	TGTGCCAGCAGCCAACTTCCCGTGAACACTGAAGCTTTCTTT	CASSQLPVNTEAFF
TRBJ2-3	few	TRBV24-1	TRBD2	17	TGTGCCACCAGTGGCCGATTTAGCGGGGGGCCCACAGATACGCAGTATTTT	CATSGRFSGGPTDTQYF
TRBJ2-1	few	TRBV12-3/TRBV12-4	.	12	TGTGCCAGCAGGAGCGGCAACAATGAGCAGTTCTTC	CASRSGNNEQFF
TRBJ2-3	few	TRBV15	.	15	TGTGCCACCAGCAGAGATATACTAGTTCGAGATACGCAGTATTTT	CATSRDILVRDTQYF
TRBJ2-2	few	TRBV5-1	.	13	TGCGCCAGCAGCCCACCTTCTTCCGGGGAGCTGTTTTTT	CASSPPSSGELFF
TRBJ2-3	.	TRBV25-1	.	13	TGTGCCAACGCCTGGACAGAACAAGATACGCAGTATTTT	CANAWTEQDTQYF
TRBJ2-1	.	TRBV4-1	TRBD1	18	TGCGCCAGCAGCCAAGTTCCCCCGGACAGGAGAGCCTACAATGAGCAGTTCTTC	CASSQVPPDRRAYNEQFF
TRBJ2-2	.	TRBV2	TRBD2	12	TGTGACGTTGGGAGGGTTCCCGGGGAGCTGTTTTTT	CDVGRVPGELFF
TRBJ1-2	.	TRBV9	.	13	TGTGCCAGCAGGGGGGTTCTGAACTATGGCTACACCTTC	CASRGVLNYGYTF
TRBJ1-1	.	TRBV6-2/TRBV6-3	TRBD1	15	TGTGCCAGCAAAACAGGGGGGAAGATGAACACTGAAGCTTTCTTT	CASKTGGKMNTEAFF
TRBJ2-1	few	TRBV7-9	TRBD2	12	TGTGCCAGCAGTTTGACTAGCTGGGAGCAGTTCTTC	CASSLTSWEQFF
TRBJ2-7	many	TRBV5-1	TRBD2	14	TGCGCCAGCAGCAGGGACTACATCTCCTACGAGCAGTACTTC	CASSRDYISYEQYF
TRBJ2-7	few	TRBV7-9	.	14	TGTGCCAGCAGCCGCAACGACGGGGTCCACGAGCAGTACTTC	CASSRNDGVHEQYF
TRBJ2-5	.	TRBV20-1	.	14	TGCAGTGCTAGAGCCCAACTAGTCCGGGGGACCCAGTACTTC	CSARAQLVRGTQYF
TRBJ2-7	.	TRBV5-1	.	18	TGCGCCAGCAGCTTGATCGGTTTGGGGCCTAGGAGCTCCTACGAGCAGTACTTC	CASSLIGLGPRSSYEQYF
TRBJ2-1	.	TRBV12-3/TRBV12-4	TRBD1	16	TGTGCCAGCAGTTCACCGGGGACAGGGTCGTACAATGAGCAGTTCTTC	CASSSPGTGSYNEQFF
TRBJ2-7	few	TRBV7-2	.	15	TGTGCCAGCAGCATGATAGCGGTTCTCTCCTACGAGCAGTACTTC	CASSMIAVLSYEQYF
TRBJ2-7	many	TRBV7-9	.	15	TGTGCCAGCAGCTTAGTCAGCTCCCCCAGCTACGAGCAGTACTTC	CASSLVSSPSYEQYF
TRBJ2-5	few	TRBV4-1	.	15	TGCGCCAGCAGCCAAGATCCAAGGAGCACTCTCCCCCAGTACTTC	CASSQDPRSTLPQYF
TRBJ2-6	few	TRBV7-6	.	16	TGTGCCAGCAGCTTAAGAGGGAACGGTGGGGCCAACGTCCTGACTTTC	CASSLRGNGGANVLTF
TRBJ2-2	.	TRBV7-8	.	12	TGTGCCAGCACCAGAAGACAGGCCGAGCTGTTTTTT	CASTRRQAELFF
TRBJ2-1	few	TRBV3-1	TRBD2	15	TGTGCCAGCAGACGCGCGGGAGAATCCTACAATGAGCAGTTCTTC	CASRRAGESYNEQFF
TRBJ1-2	.	TRBV5-1	TRBD1	14	TGCGCCAGCAGCTCCGGGACAGAGTTCGATGGCTACACCTTC	CASSSGTEFDGYTF
TRBJ1-1	.	TRBV18	.	15	TGTGCCAGCTCACCCCAGAGGGGGACGAACACTGAAGCTTTCTTT	CASSPQRGTNTEAFF
TRBJ2-7	few	TRBV24-1	.	13	TGTGCCACCAGTGATGCGGGACAGTACGAGCAGTACTTC	CATSDAGQYEQYF